What follows are 5 T cell receptor beta chains derived from one specimen sequenced in a study of tumor-infiltrating lymphocytes in localized non-small cell lung cancer. The repertoire was sequenced with immunoSEQ multiplex PCR; TCRdb's copy has only in-frame clones and lacks some. This repertoire shows about 6,700 clones, around 80% found once; its top ten account for approximately 16%. Sequencing input: uninvolved lung tissue not adjacent to the tumor. The receptor set was obtained from a human donor with non-small cell lung cancer.

The V gene is TRBV11-2, the J gene TRBJ2-2, with 11 nucleotides matching TRBD1. CDR3 size: 16 residues. Germline-derived CDR1 and CDR2 are SGHAT and FQNNGV. After removal of 1 base from V and 7 bases from J, the junction contained 5 bases not matched to a gene. In nucleotides, the CDR3 is TGTGCCAGCAGCTTAGGGACAGGGGGCATGGTCGGGGAGCTGTTTTTT. Protein product: CASSLGTGGMVGELFF. Full variable domain (missing parts from reference TRBV11-2 and TRBJ2-2): EAGVAQSPRYKIIEKRQSVAFWCNPISGHATLYWYQQILGQGPKLLIQFQNNGVVDDSQLPKDRFSAERLKGVDSTLKIQPAKLEDSAVYLCASSLGTGGMVGELFFGEGSRLTVL.

This chain links TRBV7-8 with TRBJ2-7; D is unresolved. V was trimmed by 1 base and J by 4 bases, leaving 17 bases between them. This CDR3 has 16 amino acids. Looked up from germline, CDR1 is SGHVS and CDR2 is FQNEAQ. The CDR3 is CASSLGALNSPYEQYF. CDR3 bases: TGTGCCAGCAGCTTAGGAGCCCTTAACTCCCCTTACGAGCAGTACTTC.

The chain is built from TRBV5-6 and TRBJ2-5; D might be TRBD1 or TRBD2, each matching 5 bases. Looked up from germline, CDR1 is SGHDT and CDR2 is YYEEEE. The CDR3 totals 16 residues. V dropped 1 base and J dropped 1 base, with 14 bases sitting between them. DNA for the CDR3: TGTGCCAGCAGCTTGCTCGACAGACTACCCCAAGAGACCCAGTACTTC. The encoded protein is CASSLLDRLPQETQYF.

The V gene is TRBV4-2, the J gene TRBJ2-1, with 9 bases fitting TRBD2. The trim removed 0 bases at V and 3 bases at J, leaving 3 bases unmatched. Germline V CDR1 and CDR2: LGHNA, YNFKEQ. The CDR3 runs 16 residues. DNA of the CDR3: TGTGCCAGCAGCCAAGATCCTAGCGGGGTCTACAATGAGCAGTTCTTC. As protein: CASSQDPSGVYNEQFF.

The rearrangement uses TRBV10-3 and TRBJ1-2; 8 nucleotides align to TRBD1. The CDR3 contains 13 residues. CDR1 and CDR2 (germline): ENHRY, SYGVKD. V trimming: 7 bases; J trimming: 5 bases; junction bases outside the gene matches: 6. CDR3 coding DNA: TGTGCCATCAATCGACAGGGGCTATATGGCTACACCTTC. Its protein product is CAINRQGLYGYTF.